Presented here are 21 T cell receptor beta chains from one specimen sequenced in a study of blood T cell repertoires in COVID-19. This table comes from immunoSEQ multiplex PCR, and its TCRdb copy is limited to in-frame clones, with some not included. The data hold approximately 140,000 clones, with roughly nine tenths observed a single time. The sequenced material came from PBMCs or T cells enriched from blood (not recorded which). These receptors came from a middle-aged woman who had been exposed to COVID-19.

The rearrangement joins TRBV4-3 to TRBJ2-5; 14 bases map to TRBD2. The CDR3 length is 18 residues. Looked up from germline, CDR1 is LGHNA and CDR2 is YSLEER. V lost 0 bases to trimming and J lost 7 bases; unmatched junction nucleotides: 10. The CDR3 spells CASSQDGPTSGRAGTQYF. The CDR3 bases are TGCGCCAGCAGCCAAGACGGCCCGACTAGCGGGAGGGCGGGGACCCAGTACTTC.

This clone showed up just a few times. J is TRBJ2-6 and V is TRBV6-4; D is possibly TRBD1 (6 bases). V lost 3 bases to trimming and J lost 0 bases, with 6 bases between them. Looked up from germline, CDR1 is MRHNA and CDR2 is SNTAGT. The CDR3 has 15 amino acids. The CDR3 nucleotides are TGTGCCAGCAGTGAGGACAGCTCTGGGGCCAACGTCCTGACTTTC. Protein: CASSEDSSGANVLTF.

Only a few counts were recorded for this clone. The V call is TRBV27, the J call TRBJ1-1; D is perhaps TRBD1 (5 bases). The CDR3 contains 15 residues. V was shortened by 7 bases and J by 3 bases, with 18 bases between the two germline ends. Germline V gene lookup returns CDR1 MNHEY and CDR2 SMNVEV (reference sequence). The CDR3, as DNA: TGTGCCAGCAACGACTTCGGTCGGGGGGACACTGAAGCTTTCTTT. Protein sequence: CASNDFGRGDTEAFF.

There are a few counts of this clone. The CDR3 here is CASTGTGDTGELFF. The DNA for the CDR3 is TGTGCCAGCACCGGGACAGGGGATACCGGGGAGCTGTTTTTT. The rearrangement links TRBV5-5 to TRBJ2-2; TRBD1 aligns across 10 bases. V lost 6 bases and J lost 5; bases outside the gene matches: 4. The germline gives CDR1 SGHKS, CDR2 YYEKEE (reference sequence). This CDR3 is 14 amino acids long.

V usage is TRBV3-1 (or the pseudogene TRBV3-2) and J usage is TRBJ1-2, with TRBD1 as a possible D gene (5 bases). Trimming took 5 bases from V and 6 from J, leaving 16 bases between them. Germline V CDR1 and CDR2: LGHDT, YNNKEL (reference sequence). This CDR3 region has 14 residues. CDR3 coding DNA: TGTGCCAGCAGCGCTGGATTACAGGCTGATGGCTACACCTTC. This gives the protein CASSAGLQADGYTF.

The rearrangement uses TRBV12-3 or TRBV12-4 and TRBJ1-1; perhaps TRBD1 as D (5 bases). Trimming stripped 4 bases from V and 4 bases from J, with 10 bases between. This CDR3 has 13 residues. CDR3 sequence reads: CASSSDTPTEAFF. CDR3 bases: TGTGCCAGCAGTTCGGACACCCCCACTGAAGCTTTCTTT.

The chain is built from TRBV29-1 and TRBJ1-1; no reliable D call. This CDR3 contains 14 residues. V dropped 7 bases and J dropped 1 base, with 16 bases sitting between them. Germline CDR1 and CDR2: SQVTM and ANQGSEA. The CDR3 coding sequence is TGCAGCGGACTACTCACCTATGGGAACACTGAAGCTTTCTTT. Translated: CSGLLTYGNTEAFF.

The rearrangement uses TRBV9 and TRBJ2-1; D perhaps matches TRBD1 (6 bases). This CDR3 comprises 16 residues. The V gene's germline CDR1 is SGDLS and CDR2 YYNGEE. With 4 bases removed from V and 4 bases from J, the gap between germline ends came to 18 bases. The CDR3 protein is CASSPQGQGFYNEQFF. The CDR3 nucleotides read TGTGCCAGCAGCCCACAAGGGCAGGGGTTTTACAATGAGCAGTTCTTC. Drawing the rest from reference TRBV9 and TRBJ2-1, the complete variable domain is DSGVTQTPKHLITATGQRVTLRCSPRSGDLSVYWYQQSLDQGLQFLIQYYNGEERAKGNILERFSAQQFPDLHSELNLSSLELGDSALYFCASSPQGQGFYNEQFFGPGTRLTVL.

The CDR3 DNA reads as TGTGCCAACGCTCGGGCGGGAGGGATCGCAGATACGCAGTATTTT. It specifies CANARAGGIADTQYF. The V gene is TRBV10-3, the J gene TRBJ2-3; TRBD2 agrees at 9 bases. V was clipped by 10 bases and J by 4 bases; unmatched bases: 12. The CDR3 contains 15 residues. From germline, CDR1 is ENHRY and CDR2 SYGVKD.

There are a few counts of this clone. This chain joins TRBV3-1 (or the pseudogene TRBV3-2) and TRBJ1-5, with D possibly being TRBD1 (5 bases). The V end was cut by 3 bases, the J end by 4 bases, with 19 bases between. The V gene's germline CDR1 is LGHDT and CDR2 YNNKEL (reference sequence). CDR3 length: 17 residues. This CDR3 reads CASSQGLTGQINQPQHF. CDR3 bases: TGTGCCAGCAGCCAGGGATTGACTGGACAAATTAATCAGCCCCAGCATTTT.

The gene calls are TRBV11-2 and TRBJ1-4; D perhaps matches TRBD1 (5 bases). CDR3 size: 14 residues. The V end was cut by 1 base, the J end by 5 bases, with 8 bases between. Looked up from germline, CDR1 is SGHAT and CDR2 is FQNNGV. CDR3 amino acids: CASSLVGGNEKLFF. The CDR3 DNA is TGTGCCAGCAGCTTAGTCGGGGGGAATGAAAAACTGTTTTTT.

CDR3 sequence reads: CASSVEGGTGNTIYF. Written as DNA, the CDR3 is TGTGCCAGCAGCGTAGAAGGGGGAACTGGAAACACCATATATTTT. The J gene is TRBJ1-3, the V gene TRBV9; D is possibly TRBD1 (6 bases). V was shortened by 0 bases and J by 2 bases, with 9 bases between the two germline ends. CDR3 length: 15 residues. Germline CDR1 SGDLS, CDR2 YYNGEE.

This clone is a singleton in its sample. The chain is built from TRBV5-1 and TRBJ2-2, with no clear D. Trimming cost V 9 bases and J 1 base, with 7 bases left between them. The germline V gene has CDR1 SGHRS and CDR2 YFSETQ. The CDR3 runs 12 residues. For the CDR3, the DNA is TGCGCCACAATAGAGAACACCGGGGAGCTGTTTTTT. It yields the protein CATIENTGELFF. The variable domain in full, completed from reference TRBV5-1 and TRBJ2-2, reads KAGVTQTPRYLIKTRGQQVTLSCSPISGHRSVSWYQQTPGQGLQFLFEYFSETQRNKGNFPGRFSGRQFSNSRSEMNVSTLELGDSALYLCATIENTGELFFGEGSRLTVL.

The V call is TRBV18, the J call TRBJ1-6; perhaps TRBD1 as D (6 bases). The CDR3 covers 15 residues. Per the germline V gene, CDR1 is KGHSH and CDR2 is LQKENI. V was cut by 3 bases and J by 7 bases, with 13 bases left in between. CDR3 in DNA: TGTGCCAGCTCACCCCGGACAGTAACCAATTCACCCCTCCACTTT. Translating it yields CASSPRTVTNSPLHF.

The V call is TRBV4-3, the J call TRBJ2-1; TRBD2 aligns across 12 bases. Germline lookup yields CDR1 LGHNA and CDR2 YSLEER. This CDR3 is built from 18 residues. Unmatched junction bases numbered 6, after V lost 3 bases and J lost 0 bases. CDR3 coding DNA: TGCGCCAGCAGCCATACCGCTAGCGGGAGGGCCTCCTACAATGAGCAGTTCTTC. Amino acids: CASSHTASGRASYNEQFF.

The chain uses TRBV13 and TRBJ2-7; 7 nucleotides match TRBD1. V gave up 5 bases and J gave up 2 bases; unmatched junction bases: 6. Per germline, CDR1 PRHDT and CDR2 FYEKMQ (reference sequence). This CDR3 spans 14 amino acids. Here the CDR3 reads CASSPGQRTYEQYF. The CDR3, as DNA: TGTGCCAGCAGCCCGGGACAGAGAACCTACGAGCAGTACTTC.

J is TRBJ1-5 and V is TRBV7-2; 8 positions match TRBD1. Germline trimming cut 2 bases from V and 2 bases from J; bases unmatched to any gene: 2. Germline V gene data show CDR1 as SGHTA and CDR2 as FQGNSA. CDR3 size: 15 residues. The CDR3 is CASSLQGAGNQPQHF. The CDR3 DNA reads TGTGCCAGCAGCTTACAGGGGGCCGGCAATCAGCCCCAGCATTTT.

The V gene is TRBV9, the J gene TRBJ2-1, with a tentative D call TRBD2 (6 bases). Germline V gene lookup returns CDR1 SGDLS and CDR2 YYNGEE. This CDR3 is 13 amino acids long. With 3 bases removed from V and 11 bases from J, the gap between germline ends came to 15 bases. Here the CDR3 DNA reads TGTGCCAGCAGCGGGGGACTCCCGTTAAAGCAGTTCTTC. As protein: CASSGGLPLKQFF.

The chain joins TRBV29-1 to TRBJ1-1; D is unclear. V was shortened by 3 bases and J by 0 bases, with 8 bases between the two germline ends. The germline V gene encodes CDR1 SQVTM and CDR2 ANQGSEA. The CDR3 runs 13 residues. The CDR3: CSVESDMNTEAFF. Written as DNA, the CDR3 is TGCAGCGTTGAGTCAGATATGAACACTGAAGCTTTCTTT.

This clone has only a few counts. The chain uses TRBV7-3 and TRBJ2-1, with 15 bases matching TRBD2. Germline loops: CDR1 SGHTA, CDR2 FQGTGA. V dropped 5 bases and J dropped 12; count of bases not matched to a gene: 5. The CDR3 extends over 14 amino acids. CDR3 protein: CASSPGLAGGAQFF. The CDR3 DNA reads TGTGCCAGCAGCCCCGGACTAGCGGGGGGGGCGCAGTTCTTC.

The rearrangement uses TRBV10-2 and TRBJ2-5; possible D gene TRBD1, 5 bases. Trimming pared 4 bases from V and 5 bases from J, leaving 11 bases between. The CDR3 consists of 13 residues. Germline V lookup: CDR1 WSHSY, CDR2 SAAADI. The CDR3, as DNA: TGCGCCAGCAGTGCGCAGGGCGGTGAGACCCAGTACTTC. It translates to CASSAQGGETQYF.